Following are 30 T cell receptor beta chains from one sample sequenced in a study of T cell responses to AZD1222 COVID-19 vaccine. The repertoire was sequenced with immunoSEQ multiplex PCR; TCRdb's copy has only in-frame clones and lacks some. This repertoire shows over 95,000 clones, just over 90% found once; its top ten account for roughly 4.5%. Source: peripheral blood, taken on day 0 of AZD1222 vaccination. The receptors were sampled from an adult in good health.

The rearrangement joins TRBV19 to TRBJ1-5; tentatively, D is TRBD1 (5 bases). This CDR3 comprises 16 residues. The germline V gene encodes CDR1 LNHDA and CDR2 SQIVND (reference sequence). V was shortened by 2 bases and J by 6 bases, with 17 bases between the two germline ends. CDR3: CASSIPGQRGFQPQHF. As DNA, the CDR3 is TGTGCCAGTAGTATACCGGGGCAGAGGGGTTTTCAGCCCCAGCATTTT.

This rearrangement joins TRBV6-5 to TRBJ1-5; D is undetermined. The V and J ends lost 7 bases and 2 bases respectively, with 12 bases between them. Germline V lookup: CDR1 MNHEY, CDR2 SVGAGI. The CDR3 extends over 14 amino acids. The CDR3: CASKVKLGNQPQHF. DNA for the CDR3: TGTGCCAGCAAGGTTAAGTTGGGCAATCAGCCCCAGCATTTT.

Concerning this clone itself: At one of its ends the junction is not consistent with the germline gene, which may arise from a read error. J is TRBJ1-1 and V is TRBV7-6; D remains ambiguous. CDR1 is SGHVS, CDR2 FNYEAQ, per germline. The CDR3 extends over 14 amino acids. The chain's CDR3 is CASSLAAENTEAFF. CDR3 bases: TGTGCCAGCAGCCTAGCCGCAGAGAACACTGAAGCTTTCTTT.

The chain uses TRBV6-2 or TRBV6-3 and TRBJ2-7; possibly TRBD2 for D (5 bases). Germline assignment: CDR1 MNHEY and CDR2 SVGEGT. V shed 6 bases and J shed 3 bases, with 18 bases lying between them. The CDR3 has 15 residues. Written as DNA, the CDR3 is TGTGCCAGCAGCAACGGGTTAGGGAGAAACTACGAGCAGTACTTC. Translation gives CASSNGLGRNYEQYF.

CDR3 sequence: CASRSRPDQREKLFF. In nucleotides, the CDR3 is TGTGCCAGCAGATCACGACCGGATCAACGAGAAAAACTGTTTTTT. The rearrangement links TRBV7-2 to TRBJ1-4; D not certain. V was shortened by 6 bases and J by 8 bases, with 19 bases between the two germline ends. This CDR3 region has 15 residues. Germline V gives CDR1 SGHTA, CDR2 FQGNSA.

This clone was observed once. The chain carries TRBV19 and TRBJ1-6, with a weak D call TRBD1 (5 bases). V lost 4 bases and J 7 bases, leaving 14 bases between the germline ends. The CDR3 covers 15 residues. Germline V CDR1 and CDR2: LNHDA, SQIVND (reference sequence). The CDR3 region is CASSTHRAGNSPLHF. CDR3 DNA: TGTGCCAGTAGTACCCACCGGGCAGGGAATTCACCCCTCCACTTT.

V gene TRBV29-1 combines with J gene TRBJ1-3; 12 nucleotides match TRBD1. CDR1 is SQVTM, CDR2 ANQGSEA, per germline. This CDR3 comprises 14 residues. V dropped 5 bases and J dropped 4; count of bases not matched to a gene: 3. The CDR3 coding sequence is TGCAGCGTTCGGGACAGGGGGCCCGGAAACACCATATATTTT. Protein: CSVRDRGPGNTIYF.

The chain combines TRBV21-1 with TRBJ2-7; the table's D call, TRBD2, was not checked against the DNA. TRBV21-1 has pseudogene status. This CDR3 has 16 amino acids. CDR3: CASSLLRGLYSYEQYF. For the CDR3, the DNA is TGTGCCAGCAGCCTTCTCCGGGGTCTCTACTCCTACGAGCAGTACTTC.

The chain employs TRBV11-2 and TRBJ1-2; D ambiguous. Per germline, CDR1 SGHAT and CDR2 FQNNGV. Between the trimmed V and J ends, which lost 0 bases and 3 bases, there was a span of 5 bases. CDR3 length: 13 amino acids. The CDR3 spells CASSLDSYYGYTF. The DNA for the CDR3 is TGTGCCAGCAGCTTAGACAGCTACTATGGCTACACCTTC. The whole variable domain, filled in from reference TRBV11-2 and TRBJ1-2, reads EAGVAQSPRYKIIEKRQSVAFWCNPISGHATLYWYQQILGQGPKLLIQFQNNGVVDDSQLPKDRFSAERLKGVDSTLKIQPAKLEDSAVYLCASSLDSYYGYTFGSGTRLTVV.

The chain carries TRBV10-1 and TRBJ1-4; 8 positions agree with TRBD1. The CDR3 loop spans 13 amino acids. Losses at the gene ends were 6 bases for V and 7 bases for J; bases not matched to a gene: 4. The germline CDR1 and CDR2 sequences are WNHNN and SYGVQD (reference sequence). The CDR3 region is CASRVRGREKLFF. DNA of the CDR3: TGCGCCAGCAGGGTCAGGGGGCGTGAAAAACTGTTTTTT.

V gene TRBV5-6 combines with J gene TRBJ2-3; 16 bases match TRBD2. The CDR3 is made up of 18 amino acids. Germline V gene lookup returns CDR1 SGHDT and CDR2 YYEEEE. V shed 4 bases and J 0 bases; nucleotides not matched to a gene: 5. DNA of the CDR3: TGTGCCAGCAGCCTCGGGACTAGCGGGGGGGTTAGCACAGATACGCAGTATTTT. This codes for CASSLGTSGGVSTDTQYF. The full variable domain, its missing parts supplied by reference TRBV5-6 and TRBJ2-3, is DAGVTQSPTHLIKTRGQQVTLRCSPKSGHDTVSWYQQALGQGPQFIFQYYEEEERQRGNFPDRFSGHQFPNYSSELNVNALLLGDSALYLCASSLGTSGGVSTDTQYFGPGTRLTVL.

This chain joins TRBV6-4 and TRBJ2-7, with TRBD1 matching over 10 bases. The trim removed 1 base at V and 5 bases at J, leaving 5 bases unmatched. The V gene's germline CDR1 is MRHNA and CDR2 SNTAGT. The CDR3 has 15 amino acids. The CDR3: CASSDCGTGANEQYF. CDR3 DNA: TGTGCCAGCAGTGACTGCGGGACAGGGGCAAACGAGCAGTACTTC.

This rearrangement joins TRBV6-5 to TRBJ1-1, with 7 bases fitting TRBD1. The CDR3 totals 15 residues. J was trimmed by 4 bases and V by 0 bases; bases with no gene match: 5. Germline V gene sequence: CDR1 MNHEY, CDR2 SVGAGI. The CDR3, as DNA: TGTGCCAGCAGTTACTCTCCAGGGGGTGGCACTGAAGCTTTCTTT. It codes for CASSYSPGGGTEAFF.

CDR3 bases: TGTGCCAGCAGCTTAGGTGGGGATCCGTACAATGAGCAGTTCTTC. Translating gives CASSLGGDPYNEQFF. The V gene is TRBV11-3, the J gene TRBJ2-1; D is unresolved. Between the trimmed V and J ends, which lost 1 base and 4 bases, there was a span of 11 bases. Germline assignment: CDR1 SGHNT and CDR2 YENEEA. The CDR3 runs to 15 residues.

The chain employs TRBV5-5 and TRBJ2-1; 7 bases map to TRBD1. J lost 4 bases, V lost 4 bases, and 5 bases had no gene match. Looked up from germline, CDR1 is SGHKS and CDR2 is YYEKEE (reference sequence). The CDR3 is 14 amino acids. The CDR3 DNA is TGTGCCAGCAGCCCTCTGACAGGGTACAATGAGCAGTTCTTC. This sequence encodes CASSPLTGYNEQFF.

In this sample, this clone turned up once. The chain combines TRBV5-5 with TRBJ2-2, with 10 bases aligning to TRBD2. The CDR3 is 17 residues long. CDR1 SGHKS and CDR2 YYEKEE come from the germline V gene (reference sequence). The junction had 5 bases not matched to a gene; V was cut back by 1 base and J by 2 bases. The CDR3 bases are TGTGCCAGCAGCTTGTGGCTAGCGGGGGCCAACACCGGGGAGCTGTTTTTT. Encoded protein: CASSLWLAGANTGELFF.

The chain has TRBV10-3 and TRBJ1-1; TRBD1 matches 8 bases. V shed 6 bases, J shed 1 base, and the junction held 4 bases outside the gene matches. Germline V CDR1 and CDR2: ENHRY, SYGVKD. The length of the CDR3 is 14 residues. The CDR3 nucleotides are TGTGCCATCAGCCGGACAGGGAGGAACACTGAAGCTTTCTTT. Protein: CAISRTGRNTEAFF.

This chain uses TRBV28 with TRBJ2-5; TRBD1 matches 10 bases. Germline V gene lookup returns CDR1 MDHEN and CDR2 SYDVKM. There are 14 residues in the CDR3. Losses at the gene ends were 8 bases for V and 4 bases for J; bases not matched to a gene: 7. The DNA for the CDR3 is TGTGCCAGCGGCGGGGGACAGGGGTTAGAGACCCAGTACTTC. Encoded protein: CASGGGQGLETQYF.

V and J are TRBV5-4 and TRBJ2-7; D might be TRBD1 (5 bases). Germline V CDR1 and CDR2: SGHNT, YYREEE (reference sequence). The CDR3 extends over 13 amino acids. The V end was cut by 2 bases, the J end by 2 bases, with 8 bases between. CDR3: CASSFDRTYEQYF. DNA for the CDR3: TGTGCCAGCAGCTTCGACAGAACCTACGAGCAGTACTTC.

The rearrangement links TRBV5-1 to TRBJ2-7; D perhaps matches TRBD1 (6 bases). From germline, CDR1 is SGHRS and CDR2 YFSETQ. The germline V and J ends were trimmed by 5 bases and 4 bases, with 16 bases remaining between them. This CDR3 region has 14 residues. The CDR3 protein is CASRVDRTAYEQYF. CDR3 sequence (DNA): TGCGCCAGCAGAGTCGACAGGACCGCTTACGAGCAGTACTTC.

V usage is TRBV11-3 and J usage is TRBJ2-3; 7 bases align to TRBD2. The CDR3 sequence is 16 residues long. The ends lost 2 bases at V and 5 bases at J; junction bases unmatched: 10. Germline CDR1 SGHNT, CDR2 YENEEA. CDR3 loop: CASSLRTGGHRDTQYF. The CDR3 DNA sequence: TGTGCCAGCAGCTTAAGGACGGGGGGTCATAGAGATACGCAGTATTTT.

This clone was observed a handful of times. The rearrangement links TRBV5-4 to TRBJ2-7; D ambiguous. The V and J ends lost 0 bases and 6 bases respectively, with 10 bases between them. Per the germline V gene, CDR1 is SGHNT and CDR2 is YYREEE (reference sequence). This CDR3 comprises 13 residues. The CDR3 sequence is CASSLATRSEQYF. CDR3 DNA sequence: TGTGCCAGCAGCTTGGCCACGCGTAGCGAGCAGTACTTC.

The chain links TRBV7-6 to TRBJ2-2; weak D call: TRBD2 (5 bases). The germline V gene has CDR1 SGHVS and CDR2 FNYEAQ. This CDR3 has 15 amino acids. The ends were cut back, 1 base at V and 4 bases at J, with 10 bases in the middle. The CDR3 DNA follows: TGTGCCAGCAGCTTAGACGGGGTGGGCACCGGGGAGCTGTTTTTT. Its protein product is CASSLDGVGTGELFF.

The V and J genes are TRBV6-5 and TRBJ2-3, with 7 bases identical to TRBD2. Germline CDR1 reads MNHEY; CDR2 reads SVGAGI. The CDR3 runs 14 residues. The ends lost 8 bases at V and 1 base at J; junction bases unmatched: 6. The CDR3 sequence is CASSRAGGTDTQYF. The CDR3 DNA reads TGTGCCAGCTCTAGGGCGGGAGGCACAGATACGCAGTATTTT.

CDR3 sequence (DNA): TGTGCCAGCAGCTTTCCCCGGGGACAGCAGGAAAAACTGTTTTTT. Its translation: CASSFPRGQQEKLFF. V usage is TRBV7-9 and J usage is TRBJ1-4, with TRBD1 matching over 7 bases. The CDR3 spans 15 residues. Trimming at V came to 3 bases and at J to 8 bases, leaving 9 bases not matched to a gene. Germline CDR1 and CDR2: SEHNR and FQNEAQ (reference sequence).

The chain carries TRBV7-2 and TRBJ2-7; D not resolved. V lost 5 bases and J lost 3, with 20 bases in between. The V gene's germline CDR1 is SGHTA and CDR2 FQGNSA. The CDR3 extends over 16 amino acids. In DNA, the CDR3 is TGTGCCAGCAGCACTGGGTGGCAGGCGCAAAACTACGAGCAGTACTTC. It specifies CASSTGWQAQNYEQYF.

The chain links TRBV5-1 to TRBJ1-6, with 11 bases identical to TRBD1. Germline CDR1 reads SGHRS; CDR2 reads YFSETQ. V was clipped by 2 bases and J by 10 bases; unmatched bases: 5. This CDR3 has 15 amino acids. The DNA for the CDR3 is TGCGCCAGCAGCTTCGGACAGGGGGCGACCTCACCCCTCCACTTT. Its translation is CASSFGQGATSPLHF.

The chain couples TRBV5-6 to TRBJ2-7; 9 bases agree with TRBD1. Germline assignment: CDR1 SGHDT and CDR2 YYEEEE. V trimming: 3 bases; J trimming: 2 bases; junction bases outside the gene matches: 6. The CDR3 has 15 residues. The CDR3 bases are TGTGCCAGCAGCTCCAGGACAGGGGTTCCCTACGAGCAGTACTTC. It encodes CASSSRTGVPYEQYF.

This chain links TRBV5-1 with TRBJ1-2; D gene uncertain. The length of the CDR3 is 9 residues. Trimming stripped 2 bases from V and 14 bases from J, with 7 bases between. CDR1 and CDR2 from the germline V gene are SGHRS and YFSETQ. CDR3 sequence (DNA): TGCGCCAGCAGCTTCGGAGGAACCTTC. It specifies CASSFGGTF.

The chain recombines TRBV6-5 with TRBJ1-2; D may be TRBD1 (6 bases). The CDR3 length is 15 residues. V was clipped by 0 bases and J by 7 bases, with 15 bases between them. CDR1 MNHEY and CDR2 SVGAGI come from the germline V gene. CDR3 in DNA: TGTGCCAGCAGTTACTCGGGCAGGGGAGTGCGTGGCTACACCTTC. Translated, it gives CASSYSGRGVRGYTF.